The T cell receptor beta chain described here comes from a study of T cell responses to AZD1222 COVID-19 vaccine (dated by TCRdb to about 2021). A note on the overall study: Because spike-specific TCR depth and breadth did not differ between the two schedules, AZD1222 recipients who got a second dose at roughly 4 weeks were pooled with those who got a second dose at roughly 12 weeks. TCR sequencing covered 230 to 250 trial participants: 200 to 220 given two doses of AZD1222 and 26 given two doses of MenACWY control vaccine. Trial participants were enrolled by age into subgroups of 18-55, 56-69 and 70-plus years, and approximately 150, 30 and 60 TCR-sequenced participants, respectively, were included in these subgroups.

From cysteine to phenylalanine, the CDR3 is 12 amino acids long. Kept here is only the CDR3 DNA, which spans 36 bases and is read in frame from base 1. The germline V gene supplies CDR1 KGHDR and CDR2 SFDVKD. Trimming at the junction amounts to 6 bases on V and 5 bases on J, and the germline ends lie 7 bases apart. Results the study describes overall, beyond this receptor: Participants were mostly white British and included more females than males, and it was suggested by the authors that clonal diversity may have been underestimated. CD4 TCRs associated with the vaccine covered the entire spike protein, and the dominant responses were in regions 160-218 and 743-854. In the small 56-69-year group, the increase in depth fell short of significance, most likely because of low power. A significant rise in spike-specific TCR breadth and depth was observed after two AZD1222 doses relative to day 0 and relative to MenACWY recipients. Reportedly, almost half of the unique spike-specific TCRs recognized epitopes lying outside the regions that are mutated in the B.1.351 and B.1.1.7 variants. Because no samples from the day 14 peak response were available, repertoires could be characterized only after the peak T cell response. Conclusions about previously exposed vaccinees were limited because only five to seven AZD1222 recipients were SARS-CoV-2 seropositive at baseline.

The time point label, as the study defines it: baseline before first vaccination. Samples from vaccinated people were obtained from the UK trials COV001 and COV002, which included a single-blind randomized controlled phase 2/3 trial of AZD1222 (ChAdOx1 nCoV-19) in healthy adults. For TCRbeta chain sequencing, PBMC samples from trial participants were taken at day 0 and at day 28 after the second dose. Comments on this clone: The antigen it binds to is not known. No base-level quality is on record; no much larger clone is a single base apart.

The CDR3 regions of human TCRbeta chains were analyzed by immunosequencing. In the authors' own workflow: TCRs in the repertoires were compared against a reference library of SARS-CoV-2-specific TCRs that had been generated with the MIRA antigen-specificity platform. Breadth meant the fraction of unique TCRs that were SARS-CoV-2-associated, whereas depth meant the fraction of total T cells that were SARS-CoV-2-associated. Using the MIRA data, each spike-specific TCR was mapped to the spike region that the TCR reacts to and placed in a CD4 or CD8 class. Log10-transformed breadth and depth values were compared by one-way ANOVA with Sidak's multiple comparisons tests. What TCRdb holds here is the immuneACCESS table cut down to in-frame rearrangements. Part of the clones is not present; checked against another copy, under half of the missing clones reflect an unresolved V gene, and the others are unexplained. The DNA gave D and trimming, while V, J and clone size come from that table. This sample comprises 120,000 to 150,000 clones, approximately 90% of them detected only once. More than 5.5% of the sample lies in the top ten.

The rearrangement joined TRBV24-1 to TRBJ1-5; the D gene is perhaps TRBD1, on 6 matching bases. Sequenced material: peripheral blood, taken on day 0 of AZD1222 vaccination. This clonotype originated in an adult in good health. The CDR3 here reads CATSQGHQPQHF. The DNA reads TGTGCCACCAGTCAGGGGCATCAGCCCCAGCATTTT.